The clone carrying this T cell receptor beta chain occurred a few times. Antigen unknown. V lost 5 bases and J lost 10; bases outside the gene matches: 7. The CDR3 loop spans 12 amino acids. Germline V gene sequence: CDR1 LNHDA, CDR2 SQIVND (reference sequence). The data derive from a study of cytomegalovirus exposure and HLA in healthy donors. Sequencing used immunoSEQ multiplex PCR; TCRdb keeps in-frame clones, though not all of them. The top ten clones hold roughly 1% of a sample with some 200,000 clones, 75% to 95% of them seen once. Regarding the study as a whole: According to the study, 150 to 200 TCR beta chains were cytomegalovirus-associated. The TCR clusters that emerged in the first cohort tended, a later analysis found, to co-occur in the 120 or so validation repertoires. Both high specificity and high sensitivity reportedly marked the classifier's diagnosis of cytomegalovirus status.

This sequence joins TRBV19 and TRBJ1-2, with 7 positions matching TRBD1. The specimen sequenced was PBMCs. The source is a woman younger than 35 in good health and CMV-seronegative. This CDR3 reads CASSPLGQPYTF. As DNA, the CDR3 is TGTGCCAGTAGTCCTCTGGGACAGCCCTACACCTTC. Complete variable domain (other parts from reference TRBV19 and TRBJ1-2): DGGITQSPKYLFRKEGQNVTLSCEQNLNHDAMYWYRQDPGQGLRLIYYSQIVNDFQKGDIAEGYSVSREKKESFPLTVTSAQKNPTAFYLCASSPLGQPYTFGSGTRLTVV.